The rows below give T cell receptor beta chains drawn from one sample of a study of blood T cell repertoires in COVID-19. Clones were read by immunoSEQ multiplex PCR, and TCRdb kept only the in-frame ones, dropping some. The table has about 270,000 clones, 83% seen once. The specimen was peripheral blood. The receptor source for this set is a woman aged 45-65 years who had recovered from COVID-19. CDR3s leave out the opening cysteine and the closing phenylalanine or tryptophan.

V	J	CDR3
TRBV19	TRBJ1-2	ASSVDRAYGYT
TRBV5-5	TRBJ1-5	ASSQGQGGVGYQPQH
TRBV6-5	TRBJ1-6	ASSYRQGSNSPLH
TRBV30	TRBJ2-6	AWRISTSGANVLT
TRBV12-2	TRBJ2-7	ASRLSSTSGAREQY
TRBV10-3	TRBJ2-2	AISGTSGGDTGELF
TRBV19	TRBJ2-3	ASRKSLATDTQY
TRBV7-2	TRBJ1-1	ASNLRQAMNTEAF
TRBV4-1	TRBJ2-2	ASSLVTGELF
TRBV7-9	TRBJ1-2	ASSFGQGLNYGYT
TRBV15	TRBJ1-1	ATSRQKLQRNTEAF
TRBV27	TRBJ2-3	ASPRRADTQY
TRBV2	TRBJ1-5	ASSRQAENQPQH
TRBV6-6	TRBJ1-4	ASSSAAANEKLF
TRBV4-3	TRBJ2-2	ASSQGPLGQGSGELF
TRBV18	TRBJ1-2	ASSPPLLNYGYT
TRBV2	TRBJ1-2	ASSAQGYYGYT
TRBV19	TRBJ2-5	ASSISADPPGRETQY
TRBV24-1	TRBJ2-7	ATSDSGLSYEQY
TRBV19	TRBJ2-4	ASSSGIIAKNIQY
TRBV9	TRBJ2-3	ASSVGGGFTDTQY
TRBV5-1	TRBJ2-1	ASSFGTGNNEQF
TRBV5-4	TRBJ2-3	ASSLPASGGSTDTQY
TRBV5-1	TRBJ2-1	ASSFGQPESGEQF
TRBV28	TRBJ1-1	ASRDGLFGTQAAF
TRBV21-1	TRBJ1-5	ASSKARGISPQH
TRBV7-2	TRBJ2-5	ASSSRMTGIETQY
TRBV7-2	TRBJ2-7	ASSSFAWSRYEQY
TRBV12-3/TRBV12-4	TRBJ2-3	ASRFVTDTQY
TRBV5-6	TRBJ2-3	ASSTSGGGSDTQY
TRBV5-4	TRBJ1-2	ASSLEGGYGYT